Below, one TCR beta chain is given with its context. Authors' analysis steps: Nucleated cell counts were estimated from reference gene primer amplification. Some clones are missing from TCRdb's copy, which holds only in-frame ones; the method was immunoSEQ multiplex PCR. The DNA gave D and trimming, while V, J and clone size come from that table. The table has approximately 68,000 clones, 65% to 85% seen once; the top ten hold 8.5% to 10%. V lost 5 bases to trimming and J lost 4 bases, with 17 bases between them. Germline CDR1 reads MDHEN; CDR2 reads SYDVKM. The CDR3 consists of 15 residues. This sample stems from a study of blood T cell repertoires in COVID-19. On the study more broadly: Samples representing acute and convalescent COVID-19 were sourced from the United States, Italy and Spain. The cDNA or gDNA used as material had been derived from T cells, B-cell-depleted T cells, or PBMCs.

The sequence was collected from a woman aged 50 to 65 with acute or convalescent COVID-19. The chain recombines TRBV28 with TRBJ1-2; perhaps TRBD1 as D (6 bases). The sequenced sample consisted of peripheral blood. The CDR3 coding sequence is TGTGCCAGCAGTCCCCTTCCGGGGGGCAGCTATGGCTACACCTTC. This encodes CASSPLPGGSYGYTF.